Listed below are T cell receptor beta chains from one sample, sequenced in a study of CD8 T cells in ankylosing spondylitis. TCRdb passed the 5' RACE reads through MiXCR, listing each CDR3 protein once. The sample contains about 340,000 distinct CDR3 sequences, around 15% of which appear only once. Specimen: blood, either unsorted or a sorted T cell fraction (not recorded which). These receptor sequences come from a male donor with ankylosing spondylitis or in good health (not recorded which). CDR3s include the opening cysteine and the closing phenylalanine or tryptophan. D genes are given only for firm matches. Clone size is shown for a subset of rows, as once, few, many or a class of expanded clone.

CASSLELPGEQYF TGCGCCAGCAGCTTGGAACTCCCGGGCGAGCAGTACTTC TRBJ2-7 TRBV5-1 NA many
CASSVGANNQPQHF TGTGCCAGCAGCGTTGGAGCAAACAATCAGCCCCAGCATTTT TRBJ1-5 TRBV12-3/TRBV12-4 NA NA
CASSLGSAGGEKLFF TGCGCCAGCAGCTTGGGTTCGGCAGGGGGCGAAAAACTGTTTTTT TRBJ1-4 TRBV5-1 TRBD1 few
CASSSRVASYNEQFF TGCGCCAGCAGCTCAAGGGTCGCCTCCTACAATGAGCAGTTCTTC TRBJ2-1 TRBV5-1 NA NA
CSAFVLGREGGNEQFF TGCAGTGCCTTCGTGTTGGGGCGGGAGGGGGGCAATGAGCAGTTCTTC TRBJ2-1 TRBV20-1 TRBD2 few
CATSAYNEQFF TGTGCCACCAGTGCTTACAATGAGCAGTTCTTC TRBJ2-1 TRBV24-1 NA many
CASSFGSAPDTQYF TGTGCCAGCAGCTTCGGGAGCGCGCCAGATACGCAGTATTTT TRBJ2-3 TRBV11-2 NA few
CASRRPGQGSNYGYTF TGCGCCAGCAGACGCCCGGGACAGGGATCTAACTATGGCTACACCTTC TRBJ1-2 TRBV5-1 TRBD1 many
CASSLDPLREYF TGTGCCAGCAGTTTGGACCCACTCAGGGAGTACTTC TRBJ2-7 TRBV12-3/TRBV12-4 NA many
CASSPTGAAGNTEAFF TGCGCCAGCAGCCCAACAGGGGCCGCCGGGAACACTGAAGCTTTCTTT TRBJ1-1 TRBV5-1 TRBD1 few
CSAGQGLASEQYF TGCAGTGCCGGACAGGGGTTAGCGTCCGAGCAGTACTTC TRBJ2-7 TRBV20-1 TRBD1 NA
CAISEEAGGRRDTQYF TGTGCCATCAGTGAGGAGGCAGGGGGTCGAAGGGATACGCAGTATTTT TRBJ2-3 TRBV10-3 TRBD1 many
CASGLVGETQYF TGTGCTAGTGGTTTGGTAGGAGAGACCCAGTACTTC TRBJ2-5 TRBV12-5 NA NA
CASSQSQGTGQPQHF TGTGCCAGCAGCCAAAGTCAGGGAACGGGACAGCCCCAGCATTTT TRBJ1-5 TRBV3-1 NA NA
CASSLADSAAGNTIYF TGCGCCAGCAGCTTGGCGGACAGCGCTGCTGGAAACACCATATATTTT TRBJ1-3 TRBV5-1 NA NA
CASSLGEVVYGYTF TGCGCCAGCAGCTTGGGAGAGGTGGTCTATGGCTACACCTTC TRBJ1-2 TRBV5-1 NA NA
CAISEGTSYEQYF TGTGCCATCAGTGAGGGCACGTCCTACGAGCAGTACTTC TRBJ2-7 TRBV10-3 NA NA
CASSTTSGSSYEQYF TGTGCCAGCAGCACTACTAGCGGGAGCTCCTACGAGCAGTACTTC TRBJ2-7 TRBV3-1 TRBD2 many
CASSLGAGGPYSNQPQHF TGTGCCAGCAGCTTAGGGGCAGGGGGCCCCTATAGCAATCAGCCCCAGCATTTT TRBJ1-5 TRBV11-1 TRBD1 many
CASSPNPRGRSTDTQYF TGTGCCAGCAGCCCCAATCCCAGGGGCCGGTCCACAGATACGCAGTATTTT TRBJ2-3 TRBV9 NA once
CASSDRQPDTQYF TGTGCCAGCAGTGACAGGCAACCAGATACGCAGTATTTT TRBJ2-3 TRBV2 NA few
CASSLDGVGQPQHF TGCGCCAGCAGCTTGGACGGGGTAGGTCAGCCCCAGCATTTT TRBJ1-5 TRBV5-1 NA many
CASSLAVAGFTTEAFF TGTGCCAGCAGCTTGGCCGTGGCAGGGTTTACCACTGAAGCTTTCTTT TRBJ1-1 TRBV5-6 NA NA
CSAGPVRERFGAFF TGCAGTGCTGGCCCCGTTCGGGAGAGGTTTGGAGCTTTCTTT TRBJ1-1 TRBV20-1 NA NA
CASSPHWSEPYEQYF TGTGCCAGCAGCCCCCACTGGAGCGAACCCTACGAGCAGTACTTC TRBJ2-7 TRBV3-1 NA NA
CASSVDPNTEAFF TGCGCCAGCAGCGTGGACCCGAACACTGAAGCTTTCTTT TRBJ1-1 TRBV5-1 NA NA
CASRVLARSGVRGNEQFF TGTGCCAGCCGGGTACTAGCTCGATCGGGTGTCAGGGGCAATGAGCAGTTCTTC TRBJ2-1 TRBV12-3/TRBV12-4 NA NA
CASTRWGGGYEQYF TGTGCCAGCACGAGATGGGGAGGCGGCTACGAGCAGTACTTC TRBJ2-7 TRBV27 NA NA
CASSPDSYSYNEQFF TGTGCCAGCAGCCCCGACAGCTACTCCTACAATGAGCAGTTCTTC TRBJ2-1 TRBV11-3 NA NA
CSRVGQGANEQFF TGCAGTAGAGTGGGCCAGGGGGCCAATGAGCAGTTCTTC TRBJ2-1 TRBV20-1 TRBD1 few
CASSSWTSGTQETQYF TGTGCCAGCAGCTCCTGGACTAGCGGGACCCAAGAGACCCAGTACTTC TRBJ2-5 TRBV7-9 TRBD2 NA
CASSLDGGVGQPQHF TGTGCCAGCAGCTTAGATGGAGGGGTGGGACAGCCCCAGCATTTT TRBJ1-5 TRBV7-2 NA NA
CASSTRQGSHYGYTF TGTGCCAGCAGTACTAGACAGGGGAGCCACTATGGCTACACCTTC TRBJ1-2 TRBV2 TRBD1 few
CASSLDGNRVQYF TGCGCCAGCAGCTTGGACGGTAACCGAGTCCAGTACTTC TRBJ2-5 TRBV5-1 NA NA
CASTKGQALSSYNEQFF TGCGCCAGCACCAAAGGACAGGCCCTTAGCTCCTACAATGAGCAGTTCTTC TRBJ2-1 TRBV5-1 TRBD1 NA
CASSIRGQGAFQPQHF TGTGCCAGTAGTATTAGGGGACAGGGGGCCTTTCAGCCCCAGCATTTT TRBJ1-5 TRBV19 TRBD1 NA
CASSPTYTDTQYF TGTGCCAGCAGCCCAACTTACACAGATACGCAGTATTTT TRBJ2-3 TRBV6-1 NA NA
CASRSGGAGDTQYF TGTGCCAGCAGGAGCGGGGGGGCCGGGGATACGCAGTATTTT TRBJ2-3 TRBV6-4 TRBD2 NA
CAISSGPGPKTDTQYF TGTGCCATCAGTTCCGGTCCAGGCCCCAAAACAGATACGCAGTATTTT TRBJ2-3 TRBV10-3 NA many
CASSPQGGTDTQYF TGTGCCAGCAGTCCCCAAGGGGGCACAGATACGCAGTATTTT TRBJ2-3 TRBV6-1 NA many
CASRDSGGAYNEQFF TGCGCCAGCAGAGATAGCGGGGGGGCCTACAATGAGCAGTTCTTC TRBJ2-1 TRBV10-2 TRBD2 NA
CASSMALSSGNTIYF TGTGCCAGCAGTATGGCGTTGAGCTCTGGAAACACCATATATTTT TRBJ1-3 TRBV12-3/TRBV12-4 NA many
CASSLWAGGVNEQFF TGTGCCAGCAGCTTATGGGCCGGCGGGGTCAATGAGCAGTTCTTC TRBJ2-1 TRBV7-2 NA NA
CSAADIPLADTQYF TGCAGTGCCGCTGATATCCCCCTGGCAGATACGCAGTATTTT TRBJ2-3 TRBV20-1 NA few
CASSLDLWGGGQFF TGTGCCAGCAGCTTAGACTTGTGGGGGGGCGGGCAGTTCTTC TRBJ2-1 TRBV7-9 NA NA
CASSLEEGIKNIQYF TGTGCCAGCAGCTTAGAAGAGGGTATCAAAAACATTCAGTACTTC TRBJ2-4 TRBV7-9 NA NA
CASSWKTGVEQYF TGTGCCAGCAGTTGGAAGACAGGGGTCGAGCAGTACTTC TRBJ2-7 TRBV6-2/TRBV6-3 TRBD1 many
CSVDSTSTSTDTQYF TGCAGCGTCGACTCGACTAGCACTAGCACAGATACGCAGTATTTT TRBJ2-3 TRBV29-1 TRBD2 NA
CASSSSGTEQPQHF TGTGCCAGCAGCTCGAGCGGGACGGAACAGCCCCAGCATTTT TRBJ1-5 TRBV7-9 NA few
CASSLTGGENIQYF TGCGCCAGCAGCTTGACAGGGGGCGAGAACATTCAGTACTTC TRBJ2-4 TRBV5-1 TRBD1 many
CSARAGALNDYEQYF TGCAGTGCTAGAGCCGGGGCCCTAAACGACTACGAGCAGTACTTC TRBJ2-7 TRBV20-1 NA NA
CASSLSPNRARTGELFF TGCGCCAGCAGCTTGAGCCCGAACAGGGCGAGGACCGGGGAGCTGTTTTTT TRBJ2-2 TRBV5-1 NA NA
CASSPQGLANTGELFF TGCGCCAGCAGCCCCCAGGGCCTAGCGAACACCGGGGAGCTGTTTTTT TRBJ2-2 TRBV4-1 NA NA
CASSPTTTRSPGYTF TGTGCCAGCAGCCCGACTACAACACGAAGCCCAGGCTACACCTTC TRBJ1-2 TRBV12-3/TRBV12-4 NA NA
CASSIYFTDTQYF TGTGCCAGCAGCATATACTTCACAGATACGCAGTATTTT TRBJ2-3 TRBV14 NA NA